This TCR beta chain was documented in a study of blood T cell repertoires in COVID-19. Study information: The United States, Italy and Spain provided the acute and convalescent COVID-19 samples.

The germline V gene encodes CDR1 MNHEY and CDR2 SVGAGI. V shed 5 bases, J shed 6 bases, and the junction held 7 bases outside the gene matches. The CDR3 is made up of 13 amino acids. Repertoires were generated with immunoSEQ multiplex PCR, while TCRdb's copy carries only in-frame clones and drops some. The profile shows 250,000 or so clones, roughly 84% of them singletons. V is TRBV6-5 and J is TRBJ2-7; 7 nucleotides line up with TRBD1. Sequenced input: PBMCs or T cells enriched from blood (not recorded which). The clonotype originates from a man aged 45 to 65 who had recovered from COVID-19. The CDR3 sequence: CASSRDRVREQYF. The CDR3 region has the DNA TGTGCCAGCAGTCGGGACAGAGTTCGCGAGCAGTACTTC.